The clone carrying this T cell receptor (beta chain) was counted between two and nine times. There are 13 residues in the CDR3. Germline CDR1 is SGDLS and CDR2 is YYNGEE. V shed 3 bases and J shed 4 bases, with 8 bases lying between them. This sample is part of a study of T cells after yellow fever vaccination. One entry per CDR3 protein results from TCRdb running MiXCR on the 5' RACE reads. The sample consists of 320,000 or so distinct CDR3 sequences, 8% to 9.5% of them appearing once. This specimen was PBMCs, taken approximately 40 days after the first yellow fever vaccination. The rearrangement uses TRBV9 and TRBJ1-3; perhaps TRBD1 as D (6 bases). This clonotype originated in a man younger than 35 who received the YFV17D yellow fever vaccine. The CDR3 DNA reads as TGTGCCAGCAGCGCTGACAGGGGAAACACCATATATTTT. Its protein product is CASSADRGNTIYF.